This TCR beta chain is from a study of neurological immune-mediated disorders (dated by TCRdb to the late 2010s). In the study overall: The study compared peripheral blood TCR-beta repertoires of HTLV-I-associated myelopathy (HAM/TSP) patients, multiple sclerosis patients and healthy controls using UMI-based sequencing. Alongside PBMC samples, the set of some 98 TCR-beta libraries contained longitudinal samples, technical triplicates, and paired CD4+ and CD8+ T-cell subsets that had been sorted. The cohort was made up of approximately 65 subjects, consisting of some 15 HAM/TSP patients, about 34 multiple sclerosis patients and around 20 healthy controls.

What the work shows at the level of the full study, not this receptor alone: Across subjects, expanded clones never shared an identical CDR3 amino acid sequence, which suggests that the TCR-beta repertoires in every group were private. TCR clonal expansion was greatest in HAM/TSP patients and smallest in MS patients, who ranked below even healthy controls.

cDNA was synthesized by template-switch 5'RACE using a primer with a 10-nucleotide random unique molecular identifier that tagged each TCR transcript. Each sequencing run produced over 190 million TCR-beta sequences covering 15-18 subjects. The RNeasy kit was used to extract total RNA. The KAPA Real-time Library Amplification kit was used to amplify TCR-beta VDJ regions with primers for the TCR constant region and the 5'RACE anchor. Sample indexes and Illumina adaptors were added in a first PCR, after which library yield was increased in a second PCR. The roughly 650 bp TCR product was size-selected on a 2% E-gel SizeSelection system after Ampure bead purification. Before pooling, library quality was checked on a Bioanalyzer, concentration was measured with Qubit, and libraries were quantified with the Kapa Library Quantification kit. An Illumina HiSeq 2500 was used to sequence the libraries paired-end at 2 x 150 bp. To increase sequence diversity, roughly 24-32% phiX was spiked into each library pool. As for the authors' bioinformatics: Quality-filtered reads were processed with the UMI-based MiGEC pipeline, which removed over 75% of raw TCR sequences during error correction. IMGT germline references were used for aligning VDJ genes, and each clonotype was defined as a unique CDR3 amino acid sequence together with its V-J genes. VDJtools evaluated clonal expansion, Shannon diversity and CDR3 relatedness (CalcPairwiseDistances, ClusterSamples); CLCbio workbench built phylogenetic trees. Expanded clones were defined as having at least 8 unique UMIs, based on coefficient-of-variation modelling across technical triplicates. TCRdb reprocessed the public reads (quality trimming at Q25 with fastp, clone calling with MiXCR) and kept in-frame beta chains. Rows are unified per CDR3 protein, each entry keeping the most common DNA and genes. These V and J calls originate from TCRdb's pipeline instead of the authors' own analysis. The sample table lists 26,000 or so distinct CDR3 sequences, approximately 21% of them with a count of one. The top ten clones comprise 16% of the sample.

The CDR3 measures 15 amino acids from cysteine to phenylalanine. The sequence is cut down to CDR3 DNA, 45 bases in frame from base 1. V ends up 3 bases short and J 1 base short, with an unmatched junction base count of 4. From a lookup of the germline V gene (reference sequence), CDR1 and CDR2 are SGHNT and YYREEE. The healthy controls were volunteers from blood banks in Maryland, USA. Libraries from unsorted PBMCs were made from 2 million PBMCs kept in RNAlater at -80 degrees C until RNA extraction. PBMCs were separated from peripheral blood using Ficoll-Hypaque density gradient centrifugation and then cryopreserved in liquid nitrogen. Details on this clonotype: There is no known antigen for this receptor. The record has no base qualities; no much larger clone is one base away.

Specimen: PBMCs. The V and J segments used are TRBV5-4 and TRBJ2-3, and TRBD2 matches 8 of the central bases. The TCR comes from a woman aged 60-75 years in good health. The CDR3 protein is CASSSSGRGTDTQYF. The DNA sequence is given as TGTGCCAGCAGCTCATCCGGGAGGGGCACAGATACGCAGTATTTT.